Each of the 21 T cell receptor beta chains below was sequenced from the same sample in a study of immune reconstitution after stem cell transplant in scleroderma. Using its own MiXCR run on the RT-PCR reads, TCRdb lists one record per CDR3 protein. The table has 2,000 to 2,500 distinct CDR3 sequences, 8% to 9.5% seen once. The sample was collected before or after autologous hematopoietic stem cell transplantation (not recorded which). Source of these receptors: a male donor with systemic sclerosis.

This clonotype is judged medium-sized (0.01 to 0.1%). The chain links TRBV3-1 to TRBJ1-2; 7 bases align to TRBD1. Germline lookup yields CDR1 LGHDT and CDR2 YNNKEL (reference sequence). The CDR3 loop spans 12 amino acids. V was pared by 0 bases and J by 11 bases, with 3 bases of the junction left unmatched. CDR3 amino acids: CASSQERTGYTF. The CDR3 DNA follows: TGTGCCAGCAGCCAAGAACGGACAGGATACACCTTC.

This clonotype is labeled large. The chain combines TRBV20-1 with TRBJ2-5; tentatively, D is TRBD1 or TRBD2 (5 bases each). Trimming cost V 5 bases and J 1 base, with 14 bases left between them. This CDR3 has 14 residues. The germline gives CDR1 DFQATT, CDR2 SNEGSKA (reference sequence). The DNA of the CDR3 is TGCAGTGCTCCAGGGTTCGGGGCCCAAGAGACCCAGTACTTC. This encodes CSAPGFGAQETQYF.

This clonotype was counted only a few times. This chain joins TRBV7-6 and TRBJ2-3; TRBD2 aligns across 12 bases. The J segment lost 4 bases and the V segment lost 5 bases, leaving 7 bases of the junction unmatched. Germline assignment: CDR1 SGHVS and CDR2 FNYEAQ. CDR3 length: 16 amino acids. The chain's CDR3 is CASSASGGAYADTQYF. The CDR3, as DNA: TGTGCCAGCAGCGCTAGCGGGGGGGCCTACGCAGATACGCAGTATTTT.

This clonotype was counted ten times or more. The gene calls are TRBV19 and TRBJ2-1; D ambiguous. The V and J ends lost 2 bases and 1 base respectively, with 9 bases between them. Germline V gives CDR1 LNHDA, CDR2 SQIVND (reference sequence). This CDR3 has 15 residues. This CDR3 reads CASSIQRVSYNEQFF. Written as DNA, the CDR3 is TGTGCCAGTAGTATACAGAGAGTTTCCTACAATGAGCAGTTCTTC.

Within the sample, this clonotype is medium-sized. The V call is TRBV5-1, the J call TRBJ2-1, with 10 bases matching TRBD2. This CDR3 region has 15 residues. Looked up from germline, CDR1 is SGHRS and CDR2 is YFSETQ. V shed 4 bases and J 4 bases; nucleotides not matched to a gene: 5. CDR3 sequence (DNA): TGCGCCAGCAGCCTTAGCGGGGGGTATTACAATGAGCAGTTCTTC. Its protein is CASSLSGGYYNEQFF.

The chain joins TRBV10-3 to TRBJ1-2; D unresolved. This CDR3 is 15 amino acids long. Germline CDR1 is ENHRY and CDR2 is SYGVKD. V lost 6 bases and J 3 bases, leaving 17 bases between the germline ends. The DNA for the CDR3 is TGTGCCATCAGCGATCCCGACCCGGCCCACTATGGCTACACCTTC. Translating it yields CAISDPDPAHYGYTF.

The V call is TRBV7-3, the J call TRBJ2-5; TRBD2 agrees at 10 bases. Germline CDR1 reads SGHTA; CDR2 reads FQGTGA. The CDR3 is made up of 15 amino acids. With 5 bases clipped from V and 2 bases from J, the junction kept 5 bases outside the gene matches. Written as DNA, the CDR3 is TGTGCCAGCAGCCTCACTAGCGGGGCGCAAGAGACCCAGTACTTC. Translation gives CASSLTSGAQETQYF.

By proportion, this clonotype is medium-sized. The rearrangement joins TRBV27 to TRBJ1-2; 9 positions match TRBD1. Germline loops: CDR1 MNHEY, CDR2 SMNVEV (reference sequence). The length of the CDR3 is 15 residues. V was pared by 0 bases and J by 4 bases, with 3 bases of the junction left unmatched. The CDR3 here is CASSLSGQGRYGYTF. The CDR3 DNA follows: TGTGCCAGCAGTTTATCGGGACAGGGACGCTATGGCTACACCTTC.

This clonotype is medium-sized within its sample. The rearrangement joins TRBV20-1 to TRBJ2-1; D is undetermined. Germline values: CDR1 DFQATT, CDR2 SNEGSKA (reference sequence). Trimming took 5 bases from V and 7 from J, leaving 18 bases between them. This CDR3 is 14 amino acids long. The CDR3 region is CSAPWGSLGNEQFF. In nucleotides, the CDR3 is TGCAGTGCTCCATGGGGTTCACTCGGAAATGAGCAGTTCTTC.

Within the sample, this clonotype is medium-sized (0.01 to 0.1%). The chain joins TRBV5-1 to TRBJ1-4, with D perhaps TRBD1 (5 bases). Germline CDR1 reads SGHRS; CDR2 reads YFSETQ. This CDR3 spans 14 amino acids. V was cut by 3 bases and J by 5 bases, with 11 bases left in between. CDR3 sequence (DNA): TGCGCCAGCAGCTCGTGGGGGGGGAATGAAAAACTGTTTTTT. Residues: CASSSWGGNEKLFF.

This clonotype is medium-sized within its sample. CDR3 coding DNA: TGCAGTGCTAGTGGGGCTAGCGGGACTTCAGATACGCAGTATTTT. The encoded protein is CSASGASGTSDTQYF. The chain uses TRBV20-1 and TRBJ2-3; 9 bases align to TRBD2. Germline V lookup: CDR1 DFQATT, CDR2 SNEGSKA (reference sequence). V trimming: 3 bases; J trimming: 4 bases; junction bases outside the gene matches: 8. CDR3 length equals 15 residues.

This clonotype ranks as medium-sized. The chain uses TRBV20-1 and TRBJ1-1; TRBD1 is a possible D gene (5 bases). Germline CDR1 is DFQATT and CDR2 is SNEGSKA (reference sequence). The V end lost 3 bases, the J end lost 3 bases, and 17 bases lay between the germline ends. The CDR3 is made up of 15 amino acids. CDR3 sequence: CSARRPRGRDTEAFF. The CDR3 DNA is TGCAGTGCTAGGAGGCCTAGGGGACGGGACACTGAAGCTTTCTTT.

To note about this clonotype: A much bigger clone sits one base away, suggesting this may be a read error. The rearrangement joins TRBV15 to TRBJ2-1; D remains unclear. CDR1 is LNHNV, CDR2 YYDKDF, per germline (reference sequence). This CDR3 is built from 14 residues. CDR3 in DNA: TGTGCCACCAGCAGAGATCTTCAGGCAAATGAGCAGTCCTTC. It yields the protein CATSRDLQANEQSF.

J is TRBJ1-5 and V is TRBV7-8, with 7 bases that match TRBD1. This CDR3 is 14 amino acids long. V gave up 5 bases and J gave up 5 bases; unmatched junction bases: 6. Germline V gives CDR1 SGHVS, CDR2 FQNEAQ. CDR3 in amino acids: CASSNPGGDQPQHF. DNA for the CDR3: TGTGCCAGCAGCAATCCAGGGGGGGATCAGCCCCAGCATTTT.

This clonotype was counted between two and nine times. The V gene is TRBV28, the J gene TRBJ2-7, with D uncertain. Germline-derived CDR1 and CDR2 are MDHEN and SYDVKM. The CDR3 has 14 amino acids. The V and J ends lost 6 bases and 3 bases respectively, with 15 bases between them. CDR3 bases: TGTGCCAGCAGCGGTTCCCCGAAATACTACGAGCAGTACTTC. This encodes CASSGSPKYYEQYF. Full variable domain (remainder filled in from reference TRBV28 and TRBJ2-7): DVKVTQSSRYLVKRTGEKVFLECVQDMDHENMFWYRQDPGLGLRLIYFSYDVKMKEKGDIPEGYSVSREKKERFSLILESASTNQTSMYLCASSGSPKYYEQYFGPGTRLTVT.

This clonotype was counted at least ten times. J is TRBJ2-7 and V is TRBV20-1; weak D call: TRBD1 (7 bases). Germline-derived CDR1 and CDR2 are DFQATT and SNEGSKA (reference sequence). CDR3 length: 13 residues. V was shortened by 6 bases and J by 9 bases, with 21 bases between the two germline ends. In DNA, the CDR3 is TGCAGTGCCCGGGAGACAGGGATTGGAGGGCAGTACTTC. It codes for CSARETGIGGQYF.

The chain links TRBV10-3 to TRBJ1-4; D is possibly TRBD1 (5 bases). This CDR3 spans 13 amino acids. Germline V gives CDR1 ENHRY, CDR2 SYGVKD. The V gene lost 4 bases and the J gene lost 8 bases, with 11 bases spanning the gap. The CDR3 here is CAISARAREKLFF. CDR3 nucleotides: TGTGCCATCAGTGCCAGGGCCAGAGAAAAACTGTTTTTT.

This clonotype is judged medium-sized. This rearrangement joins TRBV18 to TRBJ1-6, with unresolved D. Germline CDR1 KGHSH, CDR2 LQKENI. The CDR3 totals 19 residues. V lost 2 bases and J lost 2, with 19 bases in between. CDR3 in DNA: TGTGCCAGCTCACCAGGTCCCCGCGCGGGGAGAACCTATAATTCACCCCTCCACTTT. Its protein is CASSPGPRAGRTYNSPLHF.

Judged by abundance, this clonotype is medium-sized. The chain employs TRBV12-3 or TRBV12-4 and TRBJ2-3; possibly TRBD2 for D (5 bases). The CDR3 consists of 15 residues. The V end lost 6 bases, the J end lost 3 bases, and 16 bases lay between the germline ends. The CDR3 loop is CASSRPSGNTDTQYF. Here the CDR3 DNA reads TGTGCCAGCAGCCGTCCTTCGGGGAATACAGATACGCAGTATTTT.

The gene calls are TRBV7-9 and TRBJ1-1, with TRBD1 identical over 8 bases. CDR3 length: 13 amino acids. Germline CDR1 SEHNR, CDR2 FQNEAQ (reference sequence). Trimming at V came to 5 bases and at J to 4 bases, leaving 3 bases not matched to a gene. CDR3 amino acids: CASSLGQGTEAFF. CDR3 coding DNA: TGTGCCAGCAGCCTAGGACAGGGCACTGAAGCTTTCTTT.

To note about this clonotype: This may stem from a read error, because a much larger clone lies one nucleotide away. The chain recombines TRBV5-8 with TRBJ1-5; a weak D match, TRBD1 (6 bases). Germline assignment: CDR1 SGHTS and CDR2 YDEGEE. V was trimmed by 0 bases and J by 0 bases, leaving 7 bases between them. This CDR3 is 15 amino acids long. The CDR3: CASSLEGVSNQPQHF. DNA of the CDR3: TGTGCCAGCAGCTTGGAGGGGGTTAGCAATCAGCCCCAGCATTTT.